This T cell receptor (beta chain) was recorded in a study of T cell repertoires in cytomegalovirus infection. In the study overall: Recently identified HLA-C-restricted and well-studied HLA-B-restricted CMV epitopes were used. Study conclusions and caveats: HLA-C-restricted TCR beta clonotypes specific for CMV led the ex vivo response.

TCRdb fed the reads into MiXCR, producing one record per CDR3 protein. The profile shows about 770,000 distinct CDR3 sequences, roughly 28% of them singletons. Details on this clonotype: Antigen specificity is unknown.

In germline, CDR1 is MNHEY, CDR2 SVGEGT. V lost 4 bases and J 0 bases, leaving 15 bases between the germline ends. This CDR3 contains 17 residues. This TCR was recovered from a human donor in good health (CMV status not recorded). Some clones in this sample may be carry-over from other donors' samples. This chain connects TRBV6-2 or TRBV6-3 to TRBJ1-4; D remains ambiguous. Sequences were derived from cultured CD8+ T cells from PBMCs, sampled from culture after CMV antigen stimulation. The CDR3 is CASSLIADTATNEKLFF. In DNA form, the CDR3 reads TGTGCCAGCAGTTTAATCGCCGACACCGCAACTAATGAAAAACTGTTTTTT.